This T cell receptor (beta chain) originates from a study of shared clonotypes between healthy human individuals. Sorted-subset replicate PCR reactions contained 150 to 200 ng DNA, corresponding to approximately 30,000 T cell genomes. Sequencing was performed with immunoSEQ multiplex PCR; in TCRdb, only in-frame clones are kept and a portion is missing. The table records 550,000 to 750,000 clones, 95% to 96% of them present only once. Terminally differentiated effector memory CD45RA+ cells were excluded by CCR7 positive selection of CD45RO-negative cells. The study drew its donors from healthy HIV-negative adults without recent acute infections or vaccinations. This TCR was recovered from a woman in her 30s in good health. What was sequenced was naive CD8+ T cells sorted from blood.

The CDR3 region is CASSHTGATEAFF. The CDR3 DNA reads TGTGCCAGCAGTCATACCGGGGCCACTGAAGCTTTCTTT. This sequence joins TRBV28 and TRBJ1-1, with D possibly TRBD1 on 5 matching bases. This CDR3 comprises 13 residues. V shed 5 bases and J shed 4 bases, with 11 bases lying between them. Germline V lookup: CDR1 MDHEN, CDR2 SYDVKM.